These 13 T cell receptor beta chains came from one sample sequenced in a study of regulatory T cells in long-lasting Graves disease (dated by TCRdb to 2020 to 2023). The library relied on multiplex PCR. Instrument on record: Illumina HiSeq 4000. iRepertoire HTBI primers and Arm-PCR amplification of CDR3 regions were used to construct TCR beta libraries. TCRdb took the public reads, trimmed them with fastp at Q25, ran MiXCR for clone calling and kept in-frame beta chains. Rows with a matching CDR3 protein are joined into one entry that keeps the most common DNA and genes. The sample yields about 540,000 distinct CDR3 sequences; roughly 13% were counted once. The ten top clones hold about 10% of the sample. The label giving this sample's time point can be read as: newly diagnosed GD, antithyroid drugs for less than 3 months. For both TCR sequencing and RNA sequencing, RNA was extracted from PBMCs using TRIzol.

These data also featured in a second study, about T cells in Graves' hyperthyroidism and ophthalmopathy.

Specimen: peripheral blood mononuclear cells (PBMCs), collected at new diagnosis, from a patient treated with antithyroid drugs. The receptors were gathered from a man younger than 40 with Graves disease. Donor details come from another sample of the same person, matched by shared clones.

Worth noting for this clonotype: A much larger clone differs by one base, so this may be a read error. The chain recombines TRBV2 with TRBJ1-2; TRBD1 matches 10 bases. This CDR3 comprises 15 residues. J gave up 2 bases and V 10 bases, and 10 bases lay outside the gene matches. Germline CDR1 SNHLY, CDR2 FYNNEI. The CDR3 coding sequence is TGTGCCAACCCATTTCCGGGACAGGGGAACTATGGCTACACCTTC. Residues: CANPFPGQGNYGYTF.

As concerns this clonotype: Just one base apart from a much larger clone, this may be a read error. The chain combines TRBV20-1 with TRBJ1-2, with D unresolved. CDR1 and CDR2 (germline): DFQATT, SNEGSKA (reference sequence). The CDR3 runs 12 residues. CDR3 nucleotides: TGCGGTGCTAGTTCGGACCTCTATGGCTACACCTTC. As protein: CGASSDLYGYTF.

The CDR3 is CASSLSPENSPLHF. The CDR3 DNA reads TGCGCCAGCAGCTTGTCCCCGGAAAATTCACCCCTCCACTTT. This chain connects TRBV4-1 to TRBJ1-6; D not certain. The CDR3 contains 14 residues. In germline, CDR1 is MGHRA, CDR2 YSYEKL. V lost 5 bases to trimming and J lost 7 bases, with 12 bases between them.

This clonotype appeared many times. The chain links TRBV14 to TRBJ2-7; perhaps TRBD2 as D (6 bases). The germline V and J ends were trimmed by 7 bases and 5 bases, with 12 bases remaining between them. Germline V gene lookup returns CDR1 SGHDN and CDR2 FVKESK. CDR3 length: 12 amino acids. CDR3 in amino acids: CASTLGGNEQYF. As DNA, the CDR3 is TGTGCCAGCACCCTGGGAGGAAACGAGCAGTACTTC. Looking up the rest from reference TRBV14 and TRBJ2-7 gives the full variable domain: EAGVTQFPSHSVIEKGQTVTLRCDPISGHDNLYWYRRVMGKEIKFLLHFVKESKQDESGMPNNRFLAERTGGTYSTLKVQPAELEDSGVYFCASTLGGNEQYFGPGTRLTVT.

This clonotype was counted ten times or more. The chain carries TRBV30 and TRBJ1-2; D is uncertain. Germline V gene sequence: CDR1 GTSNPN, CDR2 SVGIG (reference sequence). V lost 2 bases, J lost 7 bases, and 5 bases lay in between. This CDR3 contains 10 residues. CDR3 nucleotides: TGTGCCTGGAGTAATTTTGGCTACACCTTC. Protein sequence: CAWSNFGYTF.

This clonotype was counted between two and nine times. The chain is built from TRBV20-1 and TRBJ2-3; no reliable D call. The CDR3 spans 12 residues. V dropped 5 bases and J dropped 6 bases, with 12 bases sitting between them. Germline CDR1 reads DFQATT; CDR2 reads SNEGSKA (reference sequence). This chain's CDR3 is CSASFSSDTQYF. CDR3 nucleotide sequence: TGCAGTGCTTCATTTAGTTCGGATACGCAGTATTTT.

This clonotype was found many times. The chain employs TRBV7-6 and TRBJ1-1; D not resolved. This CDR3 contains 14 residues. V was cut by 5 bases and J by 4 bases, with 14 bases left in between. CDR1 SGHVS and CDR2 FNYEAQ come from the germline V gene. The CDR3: CASSEGPWSTEAFF. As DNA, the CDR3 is TGTGCCAGCAGCGAAGGGCCTTGGAGCACTGAAGCTTTCTTT. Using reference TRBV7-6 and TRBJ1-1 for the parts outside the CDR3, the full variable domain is GAGVSQSPRYKVTKRGQDVALRCDPISGHVSLYWYRQALGQGPEFLTYFNYEAQQDKSGLPNDRFSAERPEGSISTLTIQRTEQRDSAMYRCASSEGPWSTEAFFGQGTRLTVV.

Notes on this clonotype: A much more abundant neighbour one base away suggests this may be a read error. CDR3 in DNA: TGTGCCAGCGGTTACGGGTATACTAGCGGGGGCTACGAGCAGTACTTC. This codes for CASGYGYTSGGYEQYF. The rearrangement uses TRBV6-2 or TRBV6-3 and TRBJ2-7, with 11 positions matching TRBD2. This CDR3 has 16 residues. Germline values: CDR1 MNHEY, CDR2 SVGEGT.

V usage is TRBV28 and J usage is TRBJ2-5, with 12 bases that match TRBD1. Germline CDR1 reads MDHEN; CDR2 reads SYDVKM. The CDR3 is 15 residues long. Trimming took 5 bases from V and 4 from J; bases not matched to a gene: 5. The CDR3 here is CASSTGTGGGETQYF. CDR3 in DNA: TGTGCCAGCAGTACCGGGACAGGGGGCGGAGAGACCCAGTACTTC.

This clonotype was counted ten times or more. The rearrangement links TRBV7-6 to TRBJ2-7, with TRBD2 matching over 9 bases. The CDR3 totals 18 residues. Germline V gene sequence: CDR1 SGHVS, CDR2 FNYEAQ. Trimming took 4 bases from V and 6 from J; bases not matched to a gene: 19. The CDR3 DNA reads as TGTGCCAGCAGCTACGCCCTACAAGCGGGAGGTATCCCTACCGAGCAGTACTTC. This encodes CASSYALQAGGIPTEQYF.

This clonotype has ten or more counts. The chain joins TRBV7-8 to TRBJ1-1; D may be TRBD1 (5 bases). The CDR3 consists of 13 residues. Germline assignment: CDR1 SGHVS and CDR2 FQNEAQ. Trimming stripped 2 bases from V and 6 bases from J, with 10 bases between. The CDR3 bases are TGTGCCAGCAGCTTAATGAGGGACGCTGAAGCTTTCTTT. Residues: CASSLMRDAEAFF.

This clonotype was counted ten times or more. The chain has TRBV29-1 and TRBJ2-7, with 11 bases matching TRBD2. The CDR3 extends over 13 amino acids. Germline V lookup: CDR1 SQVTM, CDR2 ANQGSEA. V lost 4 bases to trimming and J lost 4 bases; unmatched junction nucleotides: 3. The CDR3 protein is CSVVRTSGYEQYF. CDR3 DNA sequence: TGCAGCGTTGTGCGGACTAGCGGGTACGAGCAGTACTTC.

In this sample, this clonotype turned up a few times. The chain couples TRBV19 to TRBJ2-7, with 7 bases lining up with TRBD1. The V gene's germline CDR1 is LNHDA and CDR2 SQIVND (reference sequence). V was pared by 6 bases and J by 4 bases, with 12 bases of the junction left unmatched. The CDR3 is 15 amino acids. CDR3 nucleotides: TGTGCCAGTAGCCCAAACCGGGACAGATATTACGAGCAGTACTTC. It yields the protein CASSPNRDRYYEQYF.